These T cell receptor beta chains were read from a single sample in a study of neurological immune-mediated disorders. TCRdb independently ran MiXCR on the 5' RACE reads; one entry per CDR3 protein. The table lists tens of thousands of distinct CDR3 sequences, about 2.5% of them singletons, with 3% in the top ten. Sequencing input: PBMCs. The receptor set was obtained from a middle-aged man with multiple sclerosis. Both conserved end residues are part of each CDR3. A D gene is named only where the DNA matches it firmly. Some rows mark clone size as missing; the rest say once, few, many or name a class of expanded clone.

>NA|TRBV5-1|TRBJ2-5|TRBD1
CASSWDPGQGKETQYF
TGCGCCAGCAGCTGGGACCCGGGACAGGGAAAGGAGACCCAGTACTTC
>NA|TRBV5-1|TRBJ1-1|NA
CASSLASGGDTEAFF
TGCGCCAGCAGCTTGGCCTCGGGCGGTGACACTGAAGCTTTCTTT
>many|TRBV12-3/TRBV12-4|TRBJ2-7|NA
CASSFAGTYEQYF
TGTGCCAGCAGTTTCGCGGGGACCTACGAGCAGTACTTC
>many|TRBV7-2|TRBJ1-2|TRBD1
CASSLSSDRGYGYTF
TGTGCCAGCAGCTTATCATCGGACAGGGGGTATGGCTACACCTTC
>many|TRBV5-1|TRBJ2-3|NA
CASSVRQSADTQYF
TGCGCCAGCAGCGTCCGACAGTCTGCAGATACGCAGTATTTT
>few|TRBV27|TRBJ2-3|NA
CASSLSDRSTDTQYF
TGTGCCAGCAGTTTAAGCGACAGGAGCACAGATACGCAGTATTTT
>many|TRBV5-5|TRBJ1-3|NA
CASQRLGHHSGNTIYF
TGTGCCAGCCAACGTTTAGGACACCACTCTGGAAACACCATATATTTT
>many|TRBV20-1|TRBJ2-7|NA
CSAIDRGTYEQYF
TGCAGTGCCATAGACCGGGGCACCTACGAGCAGTACTTC
>many|TRBV12-3/TRBV12-4|TRBJ1-6|TRBD1
CASRQGSSPLHF
TGTGCCAGCCGACAGGGGAGTTCACCCCTCCACTTT
>many|TRBV11-2|TRBJ1-4|NA
CASSPQAGLNEKLFF
TGTGCCAGCAGCCCCCAGGCGGGTCTAAATGAAAAACTGTTTTTT
>many|TRBV6-5|TRBJ2-2|NA
CASSKSGGGNTGELFF
TGTGCCAGCTCCAAGTCCGGGGGAGGGAACACCGGGGAGCTGTTTTTT
>many|TRBV5-6|TRBJ2-5|NA
CASSRTDQETQYF
TGTGCCAGCAGCCGGACAGATCAAGAGACCCAGTACTTC
>many|TRBV20-1|TRBJ2-5|NA
CSAWATGTQYF
TGCAGTGCCTGGGCCACGGGGACCCAGTACTTC
>many|TRBV20-1|TRBJ2-3|NA
CSARETGTGSTDTQYF
TGCAGTGCTAGAGAGACCGGGACTGGGAGCACAGATACGCAGTATTTT
>many|TRBV7-2|TRBJ1-4|NA
CASSPRDGTNEKLFF
TGTGCCAGCAGCCCCCGGGACGGAACTAATGAAAAACTGTTTTTT
>many|TRBV20-1|TRBJ2-4|TRBD1
CSVPRQGNIQYF
TGCAGTGTTCCAAGACAGGGCAACATTCAGTACTTC
>many|TRBV5-1|TRBJ2-3|NA
CASSVHATQYF
TGCGCCAGCAGCGTGCACGCTACGCAGTATTTT
>many|TRBV7-2|TRBJ1-5|NA
CASSRERNQPQHF
TGTGCCAGCAGCAGAGAACGAAATCAGCCCCAGCATTTT
>many|TRBV28|TRBJ2-6|TRBD2
CASRSSGVVGANVLTF
TGTGCCAGCAGGAGTAGCGGGGTGGTTGGGGCCAACGTCCTGACTTTC
>many|TRBV5-1|TRBJ2-2|NA
CASSLGLAANTGELFF
TGCGCCAGCAGCTTGGGGTTAGCGGCGAACACCGGGGAGCTGTTTTTT
>many|TRBV5-6|TRBJ2-5|TRBD1
CASSLYRGETQYF
TGTGCCAGCAGCTTGTACAGGGGAGAGACCCAGTACTTC
>many|TRBV5-1|TRBJ2-5|NA
CASSLYIQETQYF
TGCGCCAGCAGCTTGTACATTCAAGAGACCCAGTACTTC
>many|TRBV12-3/TRBV12-4|TRBJ2-7|NA
CASSLLSGAGEQYF
TGTGCCAGCAGTTTATTGTCAGGTGCTGGCGAGCAGTACTTC
>many|TRBV20-1|TRBJ1-6|NA
CSARGDIADYNSPLHF
TGCAGTGCTAGAGGGGACATCGCAGATTATAATTCACCCCTCCACTTT
>many|TRBV9|TRBJ2-3|NA
CASSVEGDTQYF
TGTGCCAGCAGCGTAGAAGGAGATACGCAGTATTTT
>few|TRBV2|TRBJ2-3|TRBD2
CASSGPGLATDTQYF
TGTGCCAGCAGTGGCCCCGGACTAGCAACAGATACGCAGTATTTT
>many|TRBV20-1|TRBJ2-7|TRBD2
CSARGLAGFSSYEQYF
TGCAGTGCTAGGGGTCTAGCGGGGTTCTCCTCCTACGAGCAGTACTTC
>many|TRBV5-1|TRBJ1-1|NA
CASSLVVGMRTEAFF
TGCGCCAGCAGCTTGGTGGTGGGGATGAGGACTGAAGCTTTCTTT
>NA|TRBV19|TRBJ1-3|NA
CASSISGSISGNTIYF
TGTGCCAGTAGTATTTCGGGCAGCATCTCTGGAAACACCATATATTTT
>many|TRBV3-1|TRBJ2-2|NA
CASSQVLGTGELFF
TGTGCCAGCAGCCAAGTACTAGGGACCGGGGAGCTGTTTTTT
>many|TRBV20-1|TRBJ1-5|NA
CSANSLGGRNQPQHF
TGCAGTGCTAACAGTTTGGGGGGGCGAAATCAGCCCCAGCATTTT
>many|TRBV5-1|TRBJ2-7|TRBD1
CASSRQGSYEQYF
TGCGCCAGCAGTCGACAGGGCTCCTACGAGCAGTACTTC
>many|TRBV6-5|TRBJ2-7|TRBD1
CASNRQGSYEQYF
TGTGCCAGCAATCGACAGGGCTCCTACGAGCAGTACTTC
>many|TRBV19|TRBJ2-2|NA
CASRRGGGVNTGELFF
TGTGCCAGTAGACGGGGCGGCGGGGTGAACACCGGGGAGCTGTTTTTT
>many|TRBV5-6|TRBJ2-7|NA
CASSFTGIAYEQYF
TGTGCCAGCAGCTTTACAGGGATTGCCTACGAGCAGTACTTC
>many|TRBV7-8|TRBJ2-1|NA
CASSLLQVNNEQFF
TGTGCCAGCAGCTTATTGCAGGTGAACAATGAGCAGTTCTTC
>many|TRBV5-6|TRBJ1-2|NA
CASSLEAYGYTF
TGTGCCAGCAGCTTGGAGGCGTATGGCTACACCTTC
>many|TRBV20-1|TRBJ2-5|NA
CSASPGGPKETQYF
TGCAGTGCTAGCCCCGGGGGGCCTAAGGAGACCCAGTACTTC
>many|TRBV6-5|TRBJ2-7|NA
CASSYGQGRAYEQYF
TGTGCCAGCAGTTACGGCCAGGGAAGGGCCTACGAGCAGTACTTC
>NA|TRBV20-1|TRBJ1-2|NA
CSASWALYGYTF
TGCAGTGCTAGTTGGGCACTCTATGGCTACACCTTC
>many|TRBV9|TRBJ2-1|NA
CASSVYSYNEQFF
TGTGCCAGCAGCGTATATAGTTACAATGAGCAGTTCTTC